This T cell receptor beta chain was sequenced for a study of CD8 T cell repertoires and HIV-1 epitope variants. Note on this clone: Antigen specificity is unknown.

The protocol was immunoSEQ multiplex PCR, while the TCRdb copy is restricted to in-frame clones and leaves out a portion. Of about 5,200 clones listed, about 62% are singletons. The CDR3 has 14 amino acids. V dropped 3 bases and J dropped 7; count of bases not matched to a gene: 8. Germline assignment: CDR1 LNHNV and CDR2 YYDKDF (reference sequence). The rearrangement links TRBV15 to TRBJ1-1; 7 bases align to TRBD1. The receptor was isolated from a male donor with HIV. Material for sequencing was cultured CD8+ T cells derived from PBMCs. CDR3 in amino acids: CATSRSRGTDEAFF. Written as DNA, the CDR3 is TGTGCCACCAGCAGGTCCCGTGGGACAGATGAAGCTTTCTTT.